The sequence of this T cell receptor beta chain was determined in a study of CD8+CD57+ T cells in acquired aplastic anemia. Turning to the study itself: Yields of DNA that came from sorted CD4+ and CD8+ cells averaged roughly 3.3 ug. Study-level points and caveats: In common between the patients and the controls were around 30 CD8+ CDR3 sequences.

Genomic DNA, serving as template, underwent TCR beta VDJ and CDR3 profiling. TCRdb passed the reads through MiXCR, listing each CDR3 protein once. Counted here are 250,000 to 350,000 distinct CDR3 sequences, 45% to 65% occurring once; the ten biggest clones make up around 8%. In this sample, this clonotype turned up once. Its target is not known. The CDR3 extends over 13 amino acids. V dropped 0 bases and J dropped 5; count of bases not matched to a gene: 0. Germline V CDR1 and CDR2: LGHNT, FRNRAP. What was sequenced was sorted CD4+, CD8+, or CD8+CD57+ T cells (not recorded which) from PBMCs. This receptor was identified in a human donor with severe aplastic anemia or a healthy control (not recorded which). The chain employs TRBV12-5 and TRBJ2-5; 7 bases map to TRBD2. CDR3 sequence reads: CASGLVAGETQYF. CDR3 in DNA: TGTGCTAGTGGTTTGGTAGCGGGGGAGACCCAGTACTTC.